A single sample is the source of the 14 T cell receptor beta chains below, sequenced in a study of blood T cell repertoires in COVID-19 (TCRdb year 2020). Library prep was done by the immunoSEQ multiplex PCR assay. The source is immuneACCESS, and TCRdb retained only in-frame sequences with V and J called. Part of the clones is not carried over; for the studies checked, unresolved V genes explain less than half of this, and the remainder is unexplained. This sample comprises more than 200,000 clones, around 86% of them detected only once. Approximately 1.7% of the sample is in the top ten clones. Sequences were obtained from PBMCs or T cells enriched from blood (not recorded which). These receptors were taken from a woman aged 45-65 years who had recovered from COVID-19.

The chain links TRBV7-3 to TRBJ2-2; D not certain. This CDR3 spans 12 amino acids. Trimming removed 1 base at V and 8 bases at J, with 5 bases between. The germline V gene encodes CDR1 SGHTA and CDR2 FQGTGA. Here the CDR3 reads CASSLNRGELFF. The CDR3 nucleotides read TGTGCCAGCAGCTTAAATCGGGGGGAGCTGTTTTTT.

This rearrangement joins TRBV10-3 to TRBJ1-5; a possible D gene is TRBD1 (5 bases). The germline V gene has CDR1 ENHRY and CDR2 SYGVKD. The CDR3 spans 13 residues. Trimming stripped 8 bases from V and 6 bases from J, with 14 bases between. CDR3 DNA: TGTGCCATCCGAGGGGAGGTAGGTCAGCCCCAGCATTTT. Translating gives CAIRGEVGQPQHF.

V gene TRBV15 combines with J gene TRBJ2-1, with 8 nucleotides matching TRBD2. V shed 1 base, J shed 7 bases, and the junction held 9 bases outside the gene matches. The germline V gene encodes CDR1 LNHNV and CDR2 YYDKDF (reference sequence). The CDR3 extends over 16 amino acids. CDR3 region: CATSRGTSGLENEQFF. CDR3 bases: TGTGCCACCAGCAGAGGAACTAGCGGTCTAGAGAATGAGCAGTTCTTC.

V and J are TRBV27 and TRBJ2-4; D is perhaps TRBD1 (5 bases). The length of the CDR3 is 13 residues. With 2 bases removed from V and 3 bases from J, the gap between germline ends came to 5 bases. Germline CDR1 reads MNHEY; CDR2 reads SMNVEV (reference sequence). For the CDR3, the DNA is TGTGCCAGCAGTTTACAGGGCAAAAACATTCAGTACTTC. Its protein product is CASSLQGKNIQYF.

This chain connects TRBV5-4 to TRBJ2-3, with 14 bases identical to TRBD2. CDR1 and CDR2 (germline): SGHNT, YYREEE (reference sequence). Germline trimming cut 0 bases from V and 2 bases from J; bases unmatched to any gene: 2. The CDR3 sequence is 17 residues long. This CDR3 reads CASSLGGLAGVTDTQYF. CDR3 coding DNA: TGTGCCAGCAGCTTGGGGGGACTAGCGGGAGTCACAGATACGCAGTATTTT.

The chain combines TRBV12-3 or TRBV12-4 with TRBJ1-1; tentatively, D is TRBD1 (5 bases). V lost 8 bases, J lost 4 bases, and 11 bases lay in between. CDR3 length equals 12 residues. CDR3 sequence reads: CASRGIPTEAFF. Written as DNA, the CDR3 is TGTGCCAGCCGGGGGATTCCCACTGAAGCTTTCTTT.

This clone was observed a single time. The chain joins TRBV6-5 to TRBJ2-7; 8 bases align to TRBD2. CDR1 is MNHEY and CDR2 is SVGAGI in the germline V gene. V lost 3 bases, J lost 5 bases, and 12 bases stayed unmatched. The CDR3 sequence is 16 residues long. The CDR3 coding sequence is TGTGCCAGCAGTTATCTTATAGCGGGACGAAGCAACGAGCAGTACTTC. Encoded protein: CASSYLIAGRSNEQYF.

The CDR3 DNA is TGTGCCAGCTCAACTACAGGGGTGGACTATGGCTACACCTTC. Its protein is CASSTTGVDYGYTF. The J gene is TRBJ1-2, the V gene TRBV18, with 7 nucleotides matching TRBD1. The CDR3 spans 14 residues. Germline V CDR1 and CDR2: KGHSH, LQKENI. V was pared by 5 bases and J by 3 bases, with 6 bases of the junction left unmatched. Filled out from reference TRBV18 and TRBJ1-2, the complete variable domain reads NAGVMQNPRHLVRRRGQEARLRCSPMKGHSHVYWYRQLPEEGLKFMVYLQKENIIDESGMPKERFSAEFPKEGPSILRIQQVVRGDSAAYFCASSTTGVDYGYTFGSGTRLTVV.

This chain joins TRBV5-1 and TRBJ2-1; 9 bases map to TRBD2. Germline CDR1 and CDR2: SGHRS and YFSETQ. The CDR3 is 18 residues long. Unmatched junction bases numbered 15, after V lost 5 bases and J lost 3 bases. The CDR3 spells CASSLLRAGGPNYNEQFF. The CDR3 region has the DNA TGCGCCAGCAGTCTTCTCAGGGCGGGAGGGCCCAACTACAATGAGCAGTTCTTC.

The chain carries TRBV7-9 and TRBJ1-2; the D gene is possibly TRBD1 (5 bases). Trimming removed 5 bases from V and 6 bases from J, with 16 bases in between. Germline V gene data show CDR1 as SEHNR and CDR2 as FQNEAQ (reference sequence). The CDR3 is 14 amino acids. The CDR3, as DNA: TGTGCCAGCAGCCCTACGGACCAGGGTCATGGCTACACCTTC. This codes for CASSPTDQGHGYTF.

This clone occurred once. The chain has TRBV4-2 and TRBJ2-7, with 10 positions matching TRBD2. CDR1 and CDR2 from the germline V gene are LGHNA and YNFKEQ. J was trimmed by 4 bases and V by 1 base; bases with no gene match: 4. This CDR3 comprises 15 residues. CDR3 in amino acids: CASSQVTSGTYEQYF. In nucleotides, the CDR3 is TGTGCCAGCAGCCAAGTCACTAGCGGGACATACGAGCAGTACTTC.

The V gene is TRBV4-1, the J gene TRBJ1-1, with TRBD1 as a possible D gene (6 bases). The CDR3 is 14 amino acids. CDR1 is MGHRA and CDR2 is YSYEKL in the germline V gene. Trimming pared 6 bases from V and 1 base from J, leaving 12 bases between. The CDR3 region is CASRQGSGNTEAFF. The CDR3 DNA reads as TGCGCCAGCAGACAGGGATCGGGGAACACTGAAGCTTTCTTT.

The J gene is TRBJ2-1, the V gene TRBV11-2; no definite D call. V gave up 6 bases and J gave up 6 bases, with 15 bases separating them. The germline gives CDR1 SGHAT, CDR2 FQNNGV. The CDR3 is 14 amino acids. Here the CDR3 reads CASRTSRLSNEQFF. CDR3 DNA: TGTGCCAGCAGAACCTCCAGACTCTCCAATGAGCAGTTCTTC.

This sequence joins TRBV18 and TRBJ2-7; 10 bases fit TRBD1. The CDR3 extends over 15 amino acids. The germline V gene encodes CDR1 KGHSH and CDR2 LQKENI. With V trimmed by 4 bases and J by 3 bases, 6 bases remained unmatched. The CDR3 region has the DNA TGTGCCAGCTCACGGGGGACAGGGGATATCTACGAGCAGTACTTC. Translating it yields CASSRGTGDIYEQYF. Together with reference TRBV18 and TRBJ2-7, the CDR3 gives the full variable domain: NAGVMQNPRHLVRRRGQEARLRCSPMKGHSHVYWYRQLPEEGLKFMVYLQKENIIDESGMPKERFSAEFPKEGPSILRIQQVVRGDSAAYFCASSRGTGDIYEQYFGPGTRLTVT.